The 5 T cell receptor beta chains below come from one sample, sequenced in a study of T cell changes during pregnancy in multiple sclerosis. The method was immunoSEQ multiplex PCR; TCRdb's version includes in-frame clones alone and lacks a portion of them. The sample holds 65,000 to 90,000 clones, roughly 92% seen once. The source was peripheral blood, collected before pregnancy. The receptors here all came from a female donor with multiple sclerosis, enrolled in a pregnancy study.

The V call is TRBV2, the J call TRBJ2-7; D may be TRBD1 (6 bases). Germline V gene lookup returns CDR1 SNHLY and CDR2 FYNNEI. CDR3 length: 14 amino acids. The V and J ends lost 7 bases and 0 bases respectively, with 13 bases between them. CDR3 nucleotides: TGTGCCAGCACGAGTCAGGGACACTCCTACGAGCAGTACTTC. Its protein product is CASTSQGHSYEQYF.

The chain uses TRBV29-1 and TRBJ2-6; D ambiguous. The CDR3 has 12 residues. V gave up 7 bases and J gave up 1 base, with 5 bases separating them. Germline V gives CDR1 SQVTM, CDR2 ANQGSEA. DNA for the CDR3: TGCAGCGCCCTATCTGGGGCCAACGTCCTGACTTTC. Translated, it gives CSALSGANVLTF.

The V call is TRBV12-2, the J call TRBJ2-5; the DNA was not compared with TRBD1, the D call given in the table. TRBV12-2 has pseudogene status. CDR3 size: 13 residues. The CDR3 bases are TGTGCAAGTCGCTTATACAGCCAAGAGACCCAGTACTTC. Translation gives CASRLYSQETQYF.

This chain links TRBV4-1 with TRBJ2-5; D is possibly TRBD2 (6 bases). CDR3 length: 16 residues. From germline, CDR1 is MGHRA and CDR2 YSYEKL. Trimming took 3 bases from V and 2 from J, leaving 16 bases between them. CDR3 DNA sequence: TGCGCCAGCAGCCACCAAAAGGGACTCCCTCAAGAGACCCAGTACTTC. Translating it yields CASSHQKGLPQETQYF.

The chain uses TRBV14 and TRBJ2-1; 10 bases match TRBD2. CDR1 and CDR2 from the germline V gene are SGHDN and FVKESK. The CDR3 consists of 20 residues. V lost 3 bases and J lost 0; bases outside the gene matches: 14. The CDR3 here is CASSHRGGTSVSSSYNEQFF. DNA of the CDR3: TGTGCCAGCAGCCACAGGGGCGGGACTAGCGTTTCCAGCTCCTACAATGAGCAGTTCTTC.